A single sample is the source of the 2 T cell receptor beta chains below, sequenced in a study of CD8 T cells in Susac syndrome. cDNA came from around 0.5 to 1 ug RNA primed by random hexamers. In TCRdb, the immunoSEQ multiplex PCR reads were re-called with MiXCR into one record per CDR3 protein. The data show approximately 270,000 distinct CDR3 sequences, about 94% seen once. The material sequenced was CD4+ T cells from PBMCs. These receptors all come from a human donor with multiple sclerosis.

The chain carries TRBV28 and TRBJ2-6; 7 nucleotides line up with TRBD1. From germline, CDR1 is MDHEN and CDR2 SYDVKM. V dropped 3 bases and J dropped 16; count of bases not matched to a gene: 6. The CDR3 spans 12 residues. CDR3 amino acids: CASSFRGLVLTF. The CDR3 DNA reads TGTGCCAGCAGTTTCAGGGGGTTGGTTCTGACTTTC. Drawing the rest from reference TRBV28 and TRBJ2-6, the complete variable domain is DVKVTQSSRYLVKRTGEKVFLECVQDMDHENMFWYRQDPGLGLRLIYFSYDVKMKEKGDIPEGYSVSREKKERFSLILESASTNQTSMYLCASSFRGLVLTFGAGSRLTVL.

V and J are TRBV12-3 or TRBV12-4 and TRBJ2-1, with TRBD2 identical over 7 bases. This CDR3 has 15 residues. After removal of 6 bases from V and 0 bases from J, the junction contained 5 bases not matched to a gene. The CDR3 DNA follows: TGTGCCAGCAGGGATACGGGGGGCTCCTACAATGAGCAGTTCTTC. It specifies CASRDTGGSYNEQFF.